This T cell receptor beta chain was captured by sequencing in a study of cytomegalovirus exposure and HLA in healthy donors. Study conclusions and caveats: Under in vitro conditions, three CMV-associated chains were confirmed as specific for CMV antigens. The study found most TCR sequences rare, yet found some public TCRs in many donors.

The length of the CDR3 is 16 residues. Germline CDR1 is MDHEN and CDR2 is SYDVKM. Deletions cut 3 bases from V and 6 bases from J, with 17 bases between. Libraries were prepared by immunoSEQ multiplex PCR; TCRdb keeps only in-frame clonotypes and omits some of them. Among about 120,000 clones listed, approximately 95% were seen once. With regard to this clone: Its cognate antigen is unknown.

The chain carries TRBV28 and TRBJ1-4; D is perhaps TRBD1 (6 bases). Input material: PBMCs. The TCR was taken from a man between 18 and 29 years old in good health and CMV-seronegative. The chain's CDR3 is CASSFSGGGRHEKLFF. CDR3 DNA: TGTGCCAGCAGTTTCTCCGGGGGGGGGCGCCATGAAAAACTGTTTTTT.